The 27 T cell receptor beta chains given below trace back to one sample, sequenced in a study of beta chain features in type 1 diabetes. General study findings and limits: The study found moderately but significantly shorter TCRB CDR3s in all four CD4+ subsets of Type 1 diabetes patients.

The antigens for these receptors are not known. The entirety of the isolated RNA underwent reverse transcription, so expressed TCRB transcripts were sequenced. This table comes from immunoSEQ multiplex PCR, and its TCRdb copy is limited to in-frame clones, with some not included. The sample consists of about 190,000 clones, less than 10% of them appearing once. The sequenced sample consisted of central memory CD4+ T cells from blood. Source of these receptors: a man aged 18 to 35 with type 1 diabetes.

As concerns this clone: Other DNA sequences in this sample translate to the same CDR3. This CDR3 reads CASSLRLADTQYF. In DNA, the CDR3 is TGTGCCAGCAGTTTACGTCTCGCAGATACGCAGTATTTT. The chain carries TRBV28 and TRBJ2-3; no reliable D call. V lost 2 bases, J lost 4 bases, and 7 bases lay in between. Germline loops: CDR1 MDHEN, CDR2 SYDVKM. The CDR3 has 13 residues.

This clone was observed a handful of times. The chain recombines TRBV18 with TRBJ2-5; TRBD1 might be the D (5 bases). Trimming removed 4 bases from V and 3 bases from J, with 9 bases in between. This CDR3 is 13 amino acids long. CDR1 and CDR2 from the germline V gene are KGHSH and LQKENI. The CDR3, as DNA: TGTGCCAGCTCACTAGCCAGGGAAGAGACCCAGTACTTC. Protein: CASSLAREETQYF.

This clone turned up a few times. The gene calls are TRBV18 and TRBJ2-7; possibly TRBD1 for D (6 bases). CDR1 KGHSH and CDR2 LQKENI come from the germline V gene. Trimming left V 3 bases short and J 2 bases short, with 11 bases between. The CDR3 runs to 14 residues. The CDR3 here is CASSPWDNTYEQYF. The CDR3 region has the DNA TGTGCCAGCTCACCCTGGGACAATACCTACGAGCAGTACTTC.

This clone has just a few counts. The chain couples TRBV28 to TRBJ1-2, with D unclear. Germline assignment: CDR1 MDHEN and CDR2 SYDVKM. This CDR3 spans 12 amino acids. V lost 6 bases and J lost 5, with 10 bases in between. The CDR3 DNA is TGTGCCAGCAGGGGTGACACGTATGGCTACACCTTC. It specifies CASRGDTYGYTF.

The chain is built from TRBV28 and TRBJ1-4, with D perhaps matching TRBD1 (5 bases). The CDR3 has 14 amino acids. Germline V lookup: CDR1 MDHEN, CDR2 SYDVKM. The ends were cut back, 4 bases at V and 6 bases at J, with 12 bases in the middle. In DNA form, the CDR3 reads TGTGCCAGCAGTTCCCCAGGGTGGGATGAAAAACTGTTTTTT. Translated, it gives CASSSPGWDEKLFF.

This clone was seen many times. The genes are TRBV15 and TRBJ2-5; the match to TRBD2 covers 9 bases. CDR3 length equals 15 residues. Looked up from germline, CDR1 is LNHNV and CDR2 is YYDKDF (reference sequence). The V gene end was trimmed by 1 base and the J gene end by 5 bases; junction bases not matched to a gene: 5. DNA of the CDR3: TGTGCCACCAGCAGAGCGGCGGGGGGGCAGGAGACCCAGTACTTC. Protein product: CATSRAAGGQETQYF.

This chain connects TRBV28 to TRBJ2-3, with 7 bases that match TRBD1. CDR1 is MDHEN and CDR2 is SYDVKM in the germline V gene. V shed 4 bases, J shed 4 bases, and the junction held 11 bases outside the gene matches. The CDR3 is 16 residues long. CDR3 DNA: TGTGCCAGCAGTTCATGGCAACGACAGGGACCAGATACGCAGTATTTT. It yields the protein CASSSWQRQGPDTQYF.

This clone was detected a few times. The rearrangement uses TRBV2 and TRBJ2-6, with a possible D match to TRBD1 (5 bases). Germline assignment: CDR1 SNHLY and CDR2 FYNNEI. Between the trimmed V and J ends, which lost 7 bases and 0 bases, there was a span of 16 bases. The CDR3 is 17 amino acids. The CDR3, as DNA: TGTGCCAGCAAGCCAGGGCTTTCCTTCTCTGGGGCCAACGTCCTGACTTTC. As protein: CASKPGLSFSGANVLTF.

This clone was seen a handful of times. The same CDR3 arises from other DNA sequences in this sample as well. V usage is TRBV7-9 and J usage is TRBJ1-2; no reliable D call. CDR3 length: 12 residues. V lost 5 bases and J lost 4, with 8 bases in between. Germline CDR1 and CDR2: SEHNR and FQNEAQ (reference sequence). The CDR3 is CASSPGLYGYTF. The CDR3 DNA follows: TGTGCCAGCAGCCCCGGTCTCTATGGCTACACCTTC.

The V gene is TRBV6-5, the J gene TRBJ1-2, with D unclear. CDR3 size: 12 residues. Per the germline V gene, CDR1 is MNHEY and CDR2 is SVGAGI. Trimming stripped 5 bases from V and 2 bases from J, with 6 bases between. The CDR3 DNA reads as TGTGCCAGCAGTGAGCAAAACTATGGCTACACCTTC. As protein: CASSEQNYGYTF.

The table lists this clone with a few counts. The chain recombines TRBV9 with TRBJ2-2, with TRBD1 matching 8 bases. From germline, CDR1 is SGDLS and CDR2 YYNGEE. The CDR3 spans 16 residues. Unmatched junction bases numbered 9, after V lost 5 bases and J lost 3 bases. This chain's CDR3 is CASRGQGRVDTGELFF. The CDR3 DNA sequence: TGTGCCAGCAGAGGACAGGGCCGGGTCGACACCGGGGAGCTGTTTTTT.

This clone was picked up a small number of times. A read error is possible here, since a much larger clone lies one base away. This chain joins TRBV9 and TRBJ2-2, with 7 nucleotides matching TRBD1. The CDR3 runs to 14 residues. Germline V gene data show CDR1 as SGDLS and CDR2 as YYNGEE. Losses at the gene ends were 4 bases for V and 1 base for J; bases not matched to a gene: 1. This CDR3 reads CASSRTGNTGELFF. Here the CDR3 DNA reads TGTGCCAGCAGCCGGACAGGGAACACCGGGGAGCTGTTTTTT.

The CDR3 bases are TGTGCCAGCAACCCCGGGCAGGGGAGCAATCAGCCCCAGCATTTT. It yields the protein CASNPGQGSNQPQHF. The genes are TRBV7-2 and TRBJ1-5; weak D call: TRBD1 (6 bases). This CDR3 is 15 amino acids long. V dropped 7 bases and J dropped 1 base, with 14 bases sitting between them. Germline V gene sequence: CDR1 SGHTA, CDR2 FQGNSA.

This clone was seen a handful of times. DNA for the CDR3: TGTGCCAGTAAGAGGGCGGTGAACACTGAAGCTTTCTTT. It encodes CASKRAVNTEAFF. This chain joins TRBV19 and TRBJ1-1; D unclear. This CDR3 comprises 13 residues. Germline V gene sequence: CDR1 LNHDA, CDR2 SQIVND (reference sequence). Trimming cost V 7 bases and J 0 bases, with 9 bases left between them. Based on the CDR3 plus reference TRBV19 and TRBJ1-1, the full variable domain is DGGITQSPKYLFRKEGQNVTLSCEQNLNHDAMYWYRQDPGQGLRLIYYSQIVNDFQKGDIAEGYSVSREKKESFPLTVTSAQKNPTAFYLCASKRAVNTEAFFGQGTRLTVV.

The V gene is TRBV19, the J gene TRBJ2-1, with D maybe TRBD1 (6 bases). CDR1 is LNHDA, CDR2 SQIVND, per germline (reference sequence). V was cut by 10 bases and J by 9 bases, with 16 bases left in between. The CDR3 has 12 residues. The CDR3 spells CAILLQGGEQFF. CDR3 coding DNA: TGTGCCATCCTACTACAGGGTGGTGAGCAGTTCTTC.

In this sample, this clone turned up a few times. The rearrangement uses TRBV7-2 and TRBJ1-1, with D possibly matching TRBD1 (6 bases). The germline V gene encodes CDR1 SGHTA and CDR2 FQGNSA. V lost 6 bases and J 10 bases, leaving 15 bases between the germline ends. The CDR3 totals 12 residues. CDR3 sequence: CASSSTGPGAFF. DNA of the CDR3: TGTGCCAGCAGTAGTACAGGGCCTGGAGCTTTCTTT.

This sequence joins TRBV5-1 and TRBJ1-1, with a tentative D call TRBD1 (6 bases). V gave up 4 bases and J gave up 2 bases, with 9 bases separating them. The CDR3 runs 13 residues. Germline CDR1 is SGHRS and CDR2 is YFSETQ. The CDR3, as DNA: TGCGCCAGCAGCCCGACAGGTAACACTGAAGCTTTCTTT. This gives the protein CASSPTGNTEAFF.

This clone has just a few counts. CDR3 amino acids: CAWSVLYGNSPLHF. Here the CDR3 DNA reads TGTGCCTGGAGTGTACTTTACGGGAATTCACCCCTCCACTTT. The rearrangement links TRBV30 to TRBJ1-6; D remains ambiguous. CDR1 is GTSNPN, CDR2 SVGIG, per germline (reference sequence). Trimming pared 0 bases from V and 7 bases from J, leaving 10 bases between. This CDR3 has 14 amino acids.

The rearrangement joins TRBV27 to TRBJ1-5, with D hard to call. Looked up from germline, CDR1 is MNHEY and CDR2 is SMNVEV (reference sequence). Trimming removed 2 bases from V and 6 bases from J, with 11 bases in between. The CDR3 has 14 residues. The CDR3 sequence is CASSLVGEVQPQHF. For the CDR3, the DNA is TGTGCCAGCAGTTTAGTCGGGGAGGTTCAGCCCCAGCATTTT.

The CDR3 bases are TGTGCCAGCAGTGAAAGCGGGGGAAACATTCAGTACTTC. This gives the protein CASSESGGNIQYF. The V call is TRBV25-1, the J call TRBJ2-4, with TRBD2 matching 8 bases. V dropped 2 bases and J dropped 6; count of bases not matched to a gene: 0. CDR3 length: 13 residues. The germline V gene encodes CDR1 MGHDK and CDR2 SYGVNS.

The chain employs TRBV19 and TRBJ2-1, with TRBD2 as a possible D gene (5 bases). CDR1 LNHDA and CDR2 SQIVND come from the germline V gene (reference sequence). The CDR3 is 15 residues long. Trimming stripped 2 bases from V and 4 bases from J, with 12 bases between. The DNA of the CDR3 is TGTGCCAGTAGTATACTTGCGGGTCAATACAATGAGCAGTTCTTC. Translating it yields CASSILAGQYNEQFF.

This clone was seen more than once but under ten times. This sequence joins TRBV18 and TRBJ2-1, with D unresolved. CDR3 size: 13 residues. Germline V gene data show CDR1 as KGHSH and CDR2 as LQKENI. The V gene lost 2 bases and the J gene lost 6 bases, with 8 bases spanning the gap. The CDR3 DNA sequence: TGTGCCAGCTCACCAAGCGAGGCCAATGAGCAGTTCTTC. As protein: CASSPSEANEQFF.

The chain uses TRBV6-5 and TRBJ2-7; D may be TRBD1 (6 bases). V lost 7 bases to trimming and J lost 3 bases, with 13 bases between them. Germline V CDR1 and CDR2: MNHEY, SVGAGI. The CDR3 loop spans 13 amino acids. CDR3 loop: CASKRGLIYEQYF. For the CDR3, the DNA is TGTGCCAGCAAAAGGGGGTTGATCTACGAGCAGTACTTC.

The genes are TRBV19 and TRBJ2-7, with D perhaps TRBD2 (5 bases). Germline CDR1 is LNHDA and CDR2 is SQIVND (reference sequence). The germline V and J ends were trimmed by 5 bases and 6 bases, with 20 bases remaining between them. The CDR3 runs to 15 residues. The CDR3, as DNA: TGTGCCAGTAGTCCCCGGGCTTCGGAGGTAGGCGAGCAGTACTTC. It specifies CASSPRASEVGEQYF.

This clone turned up a few times. The chain joins TRBV27 to TRBJ2-7, with 14 bases that match TRBD2. Germline V gene sequence: CDR1 MNHEY, CDR2 SMNVEV (reference sequence). There are 16 residues in the CDR3. The V and J ends lost 5 bases and 4 bases, in that order; junction bases with no gene match: 7. The CDR3 here is CASSTRTSGGLYEQYF. CDR3 DNA: TGTGCCAGCAGTACCCGGACTAGCGGGGGGTTGTACGAGCAGTACTTC.

This rearrangement joins TRBV28 to TRBJ2-5; no firm D call. Germline-derived CDR1 and CDR2 are MDHEN and SYDVKM. The CDR3 extends over 17 amino acids. Trimming took 1 base from V and 5 from J, leaving 20 bases between them. Here the CDR3 reads CASSLSQAVGFRETQYF. CDR3 in DNA: TGTGCCAGCAGTTTATCGCAGGCTGTTGGTTTTAGGGAGACCCAGTACTTC.

This clone was observed a few times. The J gene is TRBJ2-3, the V gene TRBV30; the D is unclear. The CDR3 has 11 residues. Germline assignment: CDR1 GTSNPN and CDR2 SVGIG (reference sequence). V was cut by 2 bases and J by 6 bases, with 6 bases left in between. The CDR3 nucleotides read TGTGCCTGGAGTACATCGGATACGCAGTATTTT. It codes for CAWSTSDTQYF.